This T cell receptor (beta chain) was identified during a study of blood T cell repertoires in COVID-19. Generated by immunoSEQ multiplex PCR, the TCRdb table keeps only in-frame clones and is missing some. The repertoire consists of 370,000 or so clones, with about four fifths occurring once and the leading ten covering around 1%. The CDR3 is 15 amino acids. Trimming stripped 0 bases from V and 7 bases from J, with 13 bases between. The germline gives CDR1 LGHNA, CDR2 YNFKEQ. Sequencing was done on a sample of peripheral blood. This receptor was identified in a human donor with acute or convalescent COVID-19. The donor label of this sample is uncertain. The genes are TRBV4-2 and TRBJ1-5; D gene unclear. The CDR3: CASSQEVSGLQPQHF. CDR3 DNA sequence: TGTGCCAGCAGCCAAGAGGTTTCGGGGTTGCAGCCCCAGCATTTT.